This T cell receptor (beta chain) was documented in a study of OX40 agonist ivuxolimab in advanced cancers. Study background: Patients' therapy was ivuxolimab, an antibody that acts as an agonist of OX40 (CD134).

The table came from immunoSEQ multiplex PCR; TCRdb's copy has only in-frame clones and leaves some out. The repertoire includes more than 100,000 clones, approximately 92% of them detected once, and about 0.55% sits in the top ten. Trimming left V 4 bases short and J 6 bases short, with 6 bases between. Germline CDR1 LNHNV, CDR2 YYDKDF (reference sequence). The CDR3 length is 12 residues. This clonotype originated in an adult with an advanced solid tumor such as melanoma, head and neck, liver or kidney cancer. Sequenced here: CD4+ or CD8+ T cells sorted from blood, sampled in a trial of the OX40 agonist ivuxolimab. The chain carries TRBV15 and TRBJ2-2; unclear D gene. CDR3: CATSIVAGELFF. The CDR3 DNA reads TGTGCCACCAGCATTGTGGCCGGGGAGCTGTTTTTT.